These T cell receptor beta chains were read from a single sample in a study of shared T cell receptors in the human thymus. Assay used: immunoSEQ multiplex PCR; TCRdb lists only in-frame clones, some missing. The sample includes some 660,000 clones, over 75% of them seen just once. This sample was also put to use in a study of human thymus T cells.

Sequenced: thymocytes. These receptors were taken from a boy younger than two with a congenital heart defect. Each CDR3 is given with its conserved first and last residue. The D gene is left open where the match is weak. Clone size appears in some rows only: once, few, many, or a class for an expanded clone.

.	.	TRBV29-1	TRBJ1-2	CSAGTGGSSYGYTF	TGCAGCGCCGGAACGGGGGGAAGTAGCTATGGCTACACCTTC
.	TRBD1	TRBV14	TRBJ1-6	CASSQGQGAYSPLHF	TGTGCCAGCAGCCAAGGACAGGGGGCATATTCACCCCTCCACTTT
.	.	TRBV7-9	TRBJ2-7	CASSLHGGTAYEQYF	TGTGCCAGCAGCTTACACGGAGGGACAGCCTACGAGCAGTACTTC
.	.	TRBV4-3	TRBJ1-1	CASSPRGQNTEAFF	TGCGCCAGCAGCCCGAGGGGACAGAACACTGAAGCTTTCTTT
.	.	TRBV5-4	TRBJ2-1	CASSPQGTGSYNEQFF	TGTGCCAGCAGTCCCCAGGGTACCGGCTCCTACAATGAGCAGTTCTTC
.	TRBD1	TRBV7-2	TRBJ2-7	CASSDRPGQGAYEQYF	TGTGCCAGCAGCGACCGGCCGGGACAGGGGGCCTACGAGCAGTACTTC
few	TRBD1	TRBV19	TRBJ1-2	CASTPGQGHYGYTF	TGTGCCAGTACCCCAGGACAGGGCCACTATGGCTACACCTTC
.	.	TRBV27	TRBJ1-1	CASSSGPPRKAFF	TGTGCCAGCAGTTCCGGCCCTCCCAGGAAAGCTTTCTTT
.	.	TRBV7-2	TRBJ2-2	CASSSRSRQNTGELFF	TGTGCCAGCAGCTCCCGATCACGACAAAACACCGGGGAGCTGTTTTTT
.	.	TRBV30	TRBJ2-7	CAWSRRGAGRSYEQYF	TGTGCCTGGAGCCGCCGCGGGGCAGGACGCTCCTACGAGCAGTACTTC
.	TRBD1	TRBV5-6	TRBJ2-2	CASSTGTGDTGELFF	TGTGCCAGCAGCACAGGGACAGGGGACACCGGGGAGCTGTTTTTT
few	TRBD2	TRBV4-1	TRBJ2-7	CASSQDPASGSFYEQYF	TGCGCCAGCAGCCAAGATCCCGCTAGCGGGAGTTTCTACGAGCAGTACTTC
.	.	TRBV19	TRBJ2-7	CASSILASSSYEQYF	TGTGCCAGTAGTATCCTAGCGTCGTCCTCCTACGAGCAGTACTTC
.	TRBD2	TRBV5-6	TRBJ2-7	CASSSPGLEDEQYF	TGTGCCAGCAGCTCGCCAGGACTAGAGGACGAGCAGTACTTC
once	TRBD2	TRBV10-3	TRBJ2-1	CAISESGTRDNEQFF	TGTGCCATCAGTGAGTCAGGGACTAGGGACAATGAGCAGTTCTTC
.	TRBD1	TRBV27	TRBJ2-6	CASSSHPHDRGRRSGANVLTF	TGTGCCAGCAGTTCTCACCCACACGACAGGGGGCGAAGGTCTGGGGCCAACGTCCTGACTTTC
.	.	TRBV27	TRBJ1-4	CASSLSGAYEKLFF	TGTGCCAGCAGTTTATCGGGGGCGTATGAAAAACTGTTTTTT
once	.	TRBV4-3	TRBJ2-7	CASSQDGGSYEQYF	TGCGCCAGCAGCCAAGATGGAGGCTCCTACGAGCAGTACTTC
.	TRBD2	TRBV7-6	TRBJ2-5	CASSDTGLAGSEEETQYF	TGTGCCAGCAGCGACACCGGACTAGCGGGGTCGGAGGAAGAGACCCAGTACTTC
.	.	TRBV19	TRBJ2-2	CASSIRTGNTGELFF	TGTGCCAGTAGTATAAGAACAGGGAACACCGGGGAGCTGTTTTTT
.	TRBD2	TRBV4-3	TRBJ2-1	CASSQVSPGQFSGRSYNEQFF	TGCGCCAGCAGCCAAGTTTCCCCGGGACAATTTAGCGGGAGGTCCTACAATGAGCAGTTCTTC
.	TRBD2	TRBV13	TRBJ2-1	CASSLQASGVHNEQFF	TGTGCCAGCAGCTTACAAGCTAGCGGGGTTCACAATGAGCAGTTCTTC
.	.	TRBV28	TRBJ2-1	CASKSTGFTYNEQFF	TGTGCCAGCAAAAGTACGGGTTTTACTTACAATGAGCAGTTCTTC
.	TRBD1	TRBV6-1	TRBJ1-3	CASSEAPSEGQGHLSGNTIYF	TGTGCCAGCAGTGAAGCGCCAAGTGAAGGACAGGGGCATCTCTCTGGAAACACCATATATTTT
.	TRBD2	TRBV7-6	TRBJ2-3	CASSLTSGGGPTDTQYF	TGTGCCAGCAGCTTAACTAGCGGGGGCGGGCCCACAGATACGCAGTATTTT
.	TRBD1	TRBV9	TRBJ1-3	CASSARQGAYGNTIYF	TGTGCCAGCAGCGCCCGACAGGGGGCTTATGGAAACACCATATATTTT
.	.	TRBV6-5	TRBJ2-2	CASSYSGGASTGELFF	TGTGCCAGCAGTTACTCGGGGGGGGCGAGCACCGGGGAGCTGTTTTTT
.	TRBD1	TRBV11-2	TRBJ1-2	CASIPEGAHNYGYTF	TGTGCCAGCATCCCGGAGGGGGCGCATAACTATGGCTACACCTTC